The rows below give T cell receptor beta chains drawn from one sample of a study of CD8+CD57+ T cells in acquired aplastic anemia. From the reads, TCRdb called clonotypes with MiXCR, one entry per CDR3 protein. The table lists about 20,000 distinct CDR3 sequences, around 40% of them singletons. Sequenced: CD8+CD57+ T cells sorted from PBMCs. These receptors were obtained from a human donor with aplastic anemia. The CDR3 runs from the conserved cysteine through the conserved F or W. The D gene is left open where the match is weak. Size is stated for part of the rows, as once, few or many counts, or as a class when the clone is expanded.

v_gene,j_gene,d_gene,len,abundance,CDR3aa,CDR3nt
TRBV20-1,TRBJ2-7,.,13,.,CSARAGHRHEQYF,TGCAGTGCTAGAGCGGGGCACAGACACGAGCAGTACTTC
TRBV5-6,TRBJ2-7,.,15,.,CASSLGSPFSYEQYF,TGTGCCAGCAGCTTGGGTTCTCCGTTCTCCTACGAGCAGTACTTC
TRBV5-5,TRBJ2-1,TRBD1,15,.,CASSPGQGGSNEQFF,TGTGCCAGCAGCCCAGGACAGGGAGGAAGCAATGAGCAGTTCTTC
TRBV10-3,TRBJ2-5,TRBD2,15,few,CAISSTSGGGETQYF,TGTGCCATCAGTTCGACTAGCGGGGGGGGTGAGACCCAGTACTTC
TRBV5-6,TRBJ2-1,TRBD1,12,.,CASSPSGQREFF,TGTGCCAGCAGCCCATCGGGACAGAGAGAGTTCTTC
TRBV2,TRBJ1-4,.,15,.,CASQRGAAFNEKLFF,TGTGCCAGCCAAAGGGGAGCGGCTTTTAATGAAAAACTGTTTTTT
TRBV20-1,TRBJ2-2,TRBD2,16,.,CSATNEREKITGELFF,TGCAGTGCTACAAACGAGCGGGAGAAGATCACCGGGGAGCTGTTTTTT
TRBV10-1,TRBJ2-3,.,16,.,CASSEFTAPSTDTQYF,TGCGCCAGCAGTGAGTTCACAGCCCCTAGCACAGATACGCAGTATTTT
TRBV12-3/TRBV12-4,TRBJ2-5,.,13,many,CASRTYREETQYF,TGTGCCAGCAGGACCTACCGGGAGGAGACCCAGTACTTC
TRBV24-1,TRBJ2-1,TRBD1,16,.,CATSAGTGGAGNEQFF,TGTGCCACCAGTGCCGGGACAGGGGGCGCAGGCAATGAGCAGTTCTTC
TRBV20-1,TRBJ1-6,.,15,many,CSARRGLQGNSPLHF,TGCAGTGCTAGACGGGGGCTTCAAGGTAATTCACCCCTCCACTTT
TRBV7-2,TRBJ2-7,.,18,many,CASSLAGGGTAAVYEQYF,TGTGCCAGCAGCTTAGCGGGGGGCGGGACGGCTGCTGTCTACGAGCAGTACTTC
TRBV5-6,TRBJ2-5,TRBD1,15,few,CASSLVGTAQETQYF,TGTGCCAGCAGCTTAGTAGGGACAGCTCAAGAGACCCAGTACTTC
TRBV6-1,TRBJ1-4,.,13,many,CASQATENEKLFF,TGTGCCAGCCAGGCCACTGAGAATGAAAAACTGTTTTTT
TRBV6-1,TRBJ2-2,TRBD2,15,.,CASSWTSAHTGELFF,TGTGCCAGCAGTTGGACTAGCGCCCACACCGGGGAGCTGTTTTTT
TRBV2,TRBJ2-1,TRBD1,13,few,CASSGTAYNEQFF,TGTGCCAGCTCCGGGACAGCGTACAATGAGCAGTTCTTC
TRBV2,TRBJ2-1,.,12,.,CASIFRTDEQFF,TGTGCCAGCATCTTCAGAACGGATGAGCAGTTCTTC
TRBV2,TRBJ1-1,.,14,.,CASSIGSGNTEAFF,TGTGCCAGCAGTATTGGATCAGGGAACACTGAAGCTTTCTTT
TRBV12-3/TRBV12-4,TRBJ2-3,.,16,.,CASSFPGTDSTDTQYF,TGTGCCAGCAGTTTCCCCGGGACTGACAGCACAGATACGCAGTATTTT
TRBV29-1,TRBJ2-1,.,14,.,CSAEDSSRDSEQFF,TGCAGCGCGGAGGATTCATCCCGCGACAGTGAGCAGTTCTTC
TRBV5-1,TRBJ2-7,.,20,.,CASSSDGDGIGWGRPYEQYF,TGCGCCAGCAGCTCGGATGGTGATGGGATAGGGTGGGGGCGTCCCTACGAGCAGTACTTC
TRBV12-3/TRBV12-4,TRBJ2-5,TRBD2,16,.,CASSDPASGGQETQYF,TGTGCCAGCAGTGATCCGGCAAGCGGGGGTCAAGAGACCCAGTACTTC
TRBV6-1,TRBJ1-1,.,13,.,CASRTDRNTEAFF,TGTGCCAGCAGGACCGATCGGAACACTGAAGCTTTCTTT
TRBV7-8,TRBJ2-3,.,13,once,CASSLSGTDTQYF,TGTGCCAGCAGCCTATCCGGGACAGATACGCAGTATTTT
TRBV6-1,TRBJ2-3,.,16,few,CASRILGGGGTDTQYF,TGTGCCAGCAGGATTCTGGGTGGCGGGGGCACAGATACGCAGTATTTT
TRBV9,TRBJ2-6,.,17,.,CASSDRGLDSGANVLTF,TGTGCCAGCAGCGACAGGGGACTCGACTCTGGGGCCAACGTCCTGACTTTC
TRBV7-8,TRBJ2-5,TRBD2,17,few,CASSPGSWRGDQETQYF,TGTGCCAGCAGCCCGGGTAGTTGGCGGGGGGACCAAGAGACCCAGTACTTC
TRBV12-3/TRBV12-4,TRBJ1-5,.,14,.,CASSLALRGQPQHF,TGTGCCAGCAGTTTAGCGCTACGGGGACAGCCCCAGCATTTT
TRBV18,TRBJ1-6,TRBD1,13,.,CASSPDRESPLHF,TGTGCCAGCTCGCCCGACAGGGAATCACCCCTCCACTTT
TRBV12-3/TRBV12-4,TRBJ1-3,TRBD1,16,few,CASSSSGTGTGNTIYF,TGTGCCAGCAGTTCCTCCGGGACAGGGACAGGAAACACCATATATTTT
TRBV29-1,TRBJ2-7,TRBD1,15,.,CSVELRIGGGYEQYF,TGCAGCGTTGAATTACGTATAGGGGGCGGCTACGAGCAGTACTTC
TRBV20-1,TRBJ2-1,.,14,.,CSVREELFYNEQFF,TGCAGCGTTCGAGAGGAGTTGTTTTACAATGAGCAGTTCTTC
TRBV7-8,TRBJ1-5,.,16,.,CASSLTRRGANQPQHF,TGTGCCAGCAGTCTAACCAGAAGGGGGGCAAATCAGCCCCAGCATTTT
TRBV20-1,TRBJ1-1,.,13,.,CSARDQGSGTAFF,TGCAGTGCTAGAGATCAAGGTTCAGGGACAGCTTTCTTT
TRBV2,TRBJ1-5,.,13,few,CASSAGRTQPQHF,TGTGCCAGCAGTGCGGGGAGGACTCAGCCCCAGCATTTT
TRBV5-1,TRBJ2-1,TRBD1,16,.,CASRKPGTGAYNEQFF,TGCGCCAGCAGGAAACCCGGGACAGGGGCCTACAATGAGCAGTTCTTC
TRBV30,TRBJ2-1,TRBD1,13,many,CAGTGGAGNEQFF,TGTGCCGGAACAGGGGGCGCAGGCAATGAGCAGTTCTTC
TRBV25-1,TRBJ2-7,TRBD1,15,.,CASTSGQGANYEQYF,TGTGCCAGCACCTCAGGACAGGGGGCCAACTACGAGCAGTACTTC
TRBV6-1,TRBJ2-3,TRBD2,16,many,CASSDPPGRGTDTQYF,TGTGCCAGCAGTGACCCACCGGGGAGGGGCACAGATACGCAGTATTTT